These 9 T cell receptor beta chains came from one sample sequenced in a study of shared clonotypes between healthy human individuals. The assay was immunoSEQ multiplex PCR, and TCRdb's table has in-frame clones only and misses some. The data hold under 600,000 clones, with around 78% observed a single time. Sequencing was carried out using PBMCs. The receptors were gathered from a woman between 35 and 50 years old in good health. Some clones in this sample may be carry-over from other donors' samples.

The chain joins TRBV28 to TRBJ2-7; 12 bases are a match to TRBD2. The CDR3 is made up of 18 amino acids. V was clipped by 3 bases and J by 3 bases; unmatched bases: 12. Germline V CDR1 and CDR2: MDHEN, SYDVKM. The CDR3: CASSFSLRLAGVNYEQYF. The CDR3 DNA reads TGTGCCAGCAGTTTCTCTCTTAGACTAGCGGGAGTGAACTACGAGCAGTACTTC.

The chain combines TRBV2 with TRBJ2-7; 12 bases align to TRBD2. The CDR3 has 14 residues. After removal of 6 bases from V and 2 bases from J, the junction contained 2 bases not matched to a gene. Looked up from germline, CDR1 is SNHLY and CDR2 is FYNNEI. As DNA, the CDR3 is TGTGCCAGCAGCAGGACTAGCGGGGCCTACGAGCAGTACTTC. As protein: CASSRTSGAYEQYF.

The rearrangement joins TRBV7-9 to TRBJ2-7, with 11 positions matching TRBD2. Trimming took 1 base from V and 4 from J; bases not matched to a gene: 12. This CDR3 is 18 amino acids long. Germline V CDR1 and CDR2: SEHNR, FQNEAQ (reference sequence). The CDR3 region is CASSLDTSGSKVAYEQYF. Here the CDR3 DNA reads TGTGCCAGCAGCTTAGATACTAGCGGGAGTAAGGTTGCTTACGAGCAGTACTTC.

This clone was recorded once. This chain connects TRBV6-4 to TRBJ2-3; D unresolved. V was shortened by 2 bases and J by 1 base, with 13 bases between the two germline ends. The germline V gene has CDR1 MRHNA and CDR2 SNTAGT. The CDR3 consists of 16 residues. In DNA, the CDR3 is TGTGCCAGCAGTGACAACCCGGGTCCTGGCACAGATACGCAGTATTTT. Translated, it gives CASSDNPGPGTDTQYF.

There are a few counts of this clone. The chain uses TRBV18 and TRBJ2-1, with 8 positions matching TRBD2. The V gene's germline CDR1 is KGHSH and CDR2 LQKENI. The CDR3 length is 16 residues. Germline trimming cut 6 bases from V and 7 bases from J; bases unmatched to any gene: 14. CDR3 DNA sequence: TGTGCCAGCTCCCCAGTTCCCAGCGGGAGAGGGAATGAGCAGTTCTTC. Translating it yields CASSPVPSGRGNEQFF.

CDR3 region: CASSRLAGGEGEQFF. CDR3 coding DNA: TGTGCCAGCAGCCGACTAGCGGGAGGGGAGGGTGAGCAGTTCTTC. The chain recombines TRBV7-7 with TRBJ2-1; 14 nucleotides match TRBD2. With V trimmed by 5 bases and J by 9 bases, 6 bases remained unmatched. Germline-derived CDR1 and CDR2 are SSHAT and FNYEAQ (reference sequence). This CDR3 is built from 15 residues.

V gene TRBV6-1 combines with J gene TRBJ1-5; 8 bases are shared with TRBD1. The germline gives CDR1 MNHNS, CDR2 SASEGT. J was trimmed by 5 bases and V by 6 bases; bases with no gene match: 3. This CDR3 contains 13 residues. In DNA, the CDR3 is TGTGCCAGCAGGGAGACAGGGGATCAGCCCCAGCATTTT. This encodes CASRETGDQPQHF.

This chain joins TRBV29-1 and TRBJ1-2; D may be TRBD1 (6 bases). Germline lookup yields CDR1 SQVTM and CDR2 ANQGSEA. CDR3 length equals 13 residues. V was pared by 3 bases and J by 4 bases, with 12 bases between. CDR3 region: CSVEVARGYGYTF. The CDR3 bases are TGCAGCGTTGAGGTTGCCAGGGGCTATGGCTACACCTTC.

V gene TRBV27 combines with J gene TRBJ2-5; D uncertain. The CDR3 has 13 residues. Germline assignment: CDR1 MNHEY and CDR2 SMNVEV (reference sequence). Trimming left V 3 bases short and J 2 bases short, with 7 bases between. CDR3 in amino acids: CASSLGRQETQYF. Written as DNA, the CDR3 is TGTGCCAGCAGTTTGGGCCGACAAGAGACCCAGTACTTC.